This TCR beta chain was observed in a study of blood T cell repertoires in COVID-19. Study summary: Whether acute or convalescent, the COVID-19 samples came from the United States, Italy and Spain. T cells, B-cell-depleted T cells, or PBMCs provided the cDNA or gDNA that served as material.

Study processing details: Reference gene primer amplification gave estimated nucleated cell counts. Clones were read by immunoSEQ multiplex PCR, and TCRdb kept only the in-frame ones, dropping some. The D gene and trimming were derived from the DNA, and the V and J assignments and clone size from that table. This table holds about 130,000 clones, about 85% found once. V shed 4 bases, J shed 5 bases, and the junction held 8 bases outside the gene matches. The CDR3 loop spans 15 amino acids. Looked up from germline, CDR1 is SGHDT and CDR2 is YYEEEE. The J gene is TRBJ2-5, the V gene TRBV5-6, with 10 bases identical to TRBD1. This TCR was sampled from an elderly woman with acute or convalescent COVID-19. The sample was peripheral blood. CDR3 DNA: TGTGCCAGCAGCCGGGACAGGGGAAGTGGGGAGACCCAGTACTTC. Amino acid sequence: CASSRDRGSGETQYF. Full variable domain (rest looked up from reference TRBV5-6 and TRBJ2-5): DAGVTQSPTHLIKTRGQQVTLRCSPKSGHDTVSWYQQALGQGPQFIFQYYEEEERQRGNFPDRFSGHQFPNYSSELNVNALLLGDSALYLCASSRDRGSGETQYFGPGTRLLVL.